Sequencing of this T cell receptor (beta chain) was carried out in a study of shared clonotypes between healthy human individuals. Partitioning of CD4+ cells yielded a CD45RA+ naive subset and a CD45RA-negative memory subset. This CDR3 region has 14 residues. Trimming cost V 4 bases and J 3 bases; bases outside gene matches: 6. Germline V lookup: CDR1 SGHDT, CDR2 YYEEEE. The assay was immunoSEQ multiplex PCR, and TCRdb's table has in-frame clones only and misses some. The sample carries a few million clones, roughly nine tenths recorded once. Sample: naive CD4+ T cells sorted from blood. Subset described: CD45RA+ positively selected. This chain joins TRBV5-6 and TRBJ2-5, with TRBD1 identical over 7 bases. This TCR was sampled from a man aged 18 to 30 in good health. In nucleotides, the CDR3 is TGTGCCAGCAGCATCGCCGGGACAGAAGAGACCCAGTACTTC. It specifies CASSIAGTEETQYF.